The entry below gives a single TCR beta chain sequence along with its context. Its antigen is not identified. The germline V and J ends were trimmed by 6 bases and 11 bases, with 19 bases remaining between them. There are 13 residues in the CDR3. PBMCs numbering at least 7 million were isolated per sample. The sample is drawn from a study of blood T cells in healthy people across ages. Regarding the study as a whole: CMV infection status of these donors was not known. Both higher diversity and more naive CD4+ cells marked long-lived donors when set against aged donors.

Together with a sample-barcoded 5' primer, a J-beta primer mix was included in a second PCR lasting about 6 to 11 cycles. One entry per CDR3 protein results from TCRdb running MiXCR on the 5' RACE reads. The data contain about 970,000 distinct CDR3 sequences, 51% of them seen just once; the ten biggest clones take up about a fifth. This sequence originates from a woman aged 55-70 years in good health. Sequenced input: blood. This chain uses TRBV12-3 or TRBV12-4 with TRBJ2-5; a possible D gene is TRBD2 (6 bases). This chain's CDR3 is CASRDYLYNEQYF. DNA of the CDR3: TGTGCCAGCAGGGACTACCTCTACAATGAGCAGTACTTC.